A single sample is the source of the 9 T cell receptor beta chains below, sequenced in a study of T cell changes during pregnancy in multiple sclerosis (dated by TCRdb to the late 2010s). Library creation used the immunoSEQ multiplex PCR assay. TCRdb's version of the immuneACCESS table is confined to in-frame rearrangements and falls short of the full clone set. An unresolved V gene accounts for under half of the shortfall where checked; the remainder is of unknown origin. In all, the sample holds 30,000 to 40,000 clones, and 85% to 90% of those were seen once. Jointly, the top ten make up 6% to 7.5% of the sample. Sequencing was performed on CD8+ T cells from peripheral blood mononuclear cells, taken in the third trimester of pregnancy. All receptors come from a female donor with multiple sclerosis, enrolled in a pregnancy study.

The gene calls are TRBV14 and TRBJ2-1, with TRBD2 as a possible D gene (6 bases). Germline loops: CDR1 SGHDN, CDR2 FVKESK. The CDR3 totals 14 residues. V was cut by 7 bases and J by 4 bases, with 14 bases left in between. CDR3 coding DNA: TGTGCCAGCACGGCGGGATCGAATTACAATGAGCAGTTCTTC. It encodes CASTAGSNYNEQFF.

This clone was detected only once. This sequence joins TRBV7-8 and TRBJ1-5; D is possibly TRBD1 (5 bases). The CDR3 totals 15 residues. The germline V and J ends were trimmed by 2 bases and 7 bases, with 15 bases remaining between them. Germline CDR1 SGHVS, CDR2 FQNEAQ. The CDR3 nucleotides read TGTGCCAGCAGCTTAATAGGGCAGGGAGGCCAGCCCCAGCATTTT. It yields the protein CASSLIGQGGQPQHF.

The V call is TRBV11-2, the J call TRBJ2-7; tentative D call: TRBD2 (5 bases). The CDR3 loop spans 15 amino acids. Germline CDR1 reads SGHAT; CDR2 reads FQNNGV. V was pared by 0 bases and J by 3 bases, with 12 bases between. The CDR3 reads CASSLDTGMGYEQYF. In DNA form, the CDR3 reads TGTGCCAGCAGCTTAGACACGGGGATGGGCTACGAGCAGTACTTC.

The table lists this clone with a count of one. V is TRBV7-9 and J is TRBJ1-1; D possibly corresponds to TRBD1 (5 bases). Germline V gene sequence: CDR1 SEHNR, CDR2 FQNEAQ (reference sequence). V was pared by 6 bases and J by 3 bases, with 11 bases between. This CDR3 is built from 13 residues. The CDR3 loop reads CASRTQGDTEAFF. The CDR3 nucleotides are TGTGCCAGCAGGACTCAGGGCGACACTGAAGCTTTCTTT.

The rearrangement links TRBV25-1 to TRBJ1-4, with 8 nucleotides matching TRBD1. The CDR3 consists of 17 residues. V was pared by 1 base and J by 5 bases, with 9 bases of the junction left unmatched. Germline CDR1 MGHDK, CDR2 SYGVNS. The CDR3 DNA is TGTGCCAGCAGTGAATTCTCAGGGGGCGCTTACAATGAAAAACTGTTTTTT. This gives the protein CASSEFSGGAYNEKLFF.

This chain links TRBV4-1 with TRBJ2-7; 9 bases agree with TRBD2. Losses at the gene ends were 5 bases for V and 2 bases for J; bases not matched to a gene: 10. This CDR3 is built from 16 residues. Germline V gives CDR1 MGHRA, CDR2 YSYEKL. CDR3 residues: CASSTISGGLAYEQYF. The CDR3 DNA sequence: TGCGCCAGCAGCACCATTAGCGGGGGCCTTGCCTACGAGCAGTACTTC.

V gene TRBV19 combines with J gene TRBJ2-1, with TRBD1 matching 7 bases. The CDR3 has 16 residues. With 4 bases clipped from V and 0 bases from J, the junction kept 6 bases outside the gene matches. Germline V lookup: CDR1 LNHDA, CDR2 SQIVND (reference sequence). CDR3 protein: CASSTWTGSSYNEQFF. The DNA for the CDR3 is TGTGCCAGTAGTACTTGGACAGGAAGCTCCTACAATGAGCAGTTCTTC.

J is TRBJ2-7 and V is TRBV30; D unresolved. The CDR3 is 11 amino acids. Germline CDR1 reads GTSNPN; CDR2 reads SVGIG (reference sequence). V was pared by 7 bases and J by 2 bases, with 9 bases between. CDR3 in amino acids: CAYSNTYEQYF. CDR3 DNA sequence: TGTGCCTACAGTAATACCTACGAGCAGTACTTC.

This clone was picked up one time. The chain links TRBV10-3 to TRBJ1-5; D remains unclear. CDR1 is ENHRY, CDR2 SYGVKD, per germline. Trimming pared 5 bases from V and 9 bases from J, leaving 11 bases between. There are 12 residues in the CDR3. Here the CDR3 DNA reads TGTGCCATCAGTCGGGGTGATCGGCCCCAGCATTTT. Encoded protein: CAISRGDRPQHF.